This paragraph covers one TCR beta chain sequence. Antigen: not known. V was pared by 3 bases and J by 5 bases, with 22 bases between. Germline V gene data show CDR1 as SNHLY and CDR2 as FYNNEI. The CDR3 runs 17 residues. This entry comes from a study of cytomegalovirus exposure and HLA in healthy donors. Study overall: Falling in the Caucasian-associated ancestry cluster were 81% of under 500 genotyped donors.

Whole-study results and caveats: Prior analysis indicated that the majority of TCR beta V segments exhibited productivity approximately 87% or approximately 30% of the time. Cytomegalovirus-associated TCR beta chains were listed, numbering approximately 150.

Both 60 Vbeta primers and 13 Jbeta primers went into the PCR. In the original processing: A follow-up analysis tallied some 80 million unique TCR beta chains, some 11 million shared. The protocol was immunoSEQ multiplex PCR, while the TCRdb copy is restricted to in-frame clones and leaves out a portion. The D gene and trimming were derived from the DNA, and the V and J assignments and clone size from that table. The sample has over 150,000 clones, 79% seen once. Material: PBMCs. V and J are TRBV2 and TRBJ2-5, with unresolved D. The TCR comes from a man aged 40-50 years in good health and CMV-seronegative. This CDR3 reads CASSDSVFRVLRETQYF. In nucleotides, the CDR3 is TGTGCCAGCAGTGACTCCGTATTTCGGGTCCTCCGGGAGACCCAGTACTTC.